This T cell receptor beta chain was identified in a study of shared clonotypes between healthy human individuals. Study information: Three CD4 naive, three CD4 memory, two CD8 naive and one CD8 memory plate were used per donor.

Some clones are missing from TCRdb's copy, which holds only in-frame ones; the method was immunoSEQ multiplex PCR. The table shows around 240,000 clones, with 65% occurring only once. In the case of this clone: What it binds is unknown.

General study findings and limits: The represented genetic and exposure-history diversity was limited by the small number of donors. Researchers found naive subsets generally carried larger estimated richness than memory subsets.

There were no recent acute infections or vaccinations among the donors, who were healthy HIV-negative adults. Between the trimmed V and J ends, which lost 3 bases and 3 bases, there was a span of 14 bases. The germline CDR1 and CDR2 sequences are SQVTM and ANQGSEA. CDR3 size: 14 residues. The sample comprised memory CD4+ T cells sorted from blood. The subset was: CD45RA-negative fraction. This receptor was obtained from a man aged 25-45 years in good health. The chain combines TRBV29-1 with TRBJ1-2; D is perhaps TRBD1 (6 bases). The CDR3 region has the DNA TGCAGCGTTGAGGGGGCAGTCATCCACTATGGCTACACCTTC. As protein: CSVEGAVIHYGYTF.